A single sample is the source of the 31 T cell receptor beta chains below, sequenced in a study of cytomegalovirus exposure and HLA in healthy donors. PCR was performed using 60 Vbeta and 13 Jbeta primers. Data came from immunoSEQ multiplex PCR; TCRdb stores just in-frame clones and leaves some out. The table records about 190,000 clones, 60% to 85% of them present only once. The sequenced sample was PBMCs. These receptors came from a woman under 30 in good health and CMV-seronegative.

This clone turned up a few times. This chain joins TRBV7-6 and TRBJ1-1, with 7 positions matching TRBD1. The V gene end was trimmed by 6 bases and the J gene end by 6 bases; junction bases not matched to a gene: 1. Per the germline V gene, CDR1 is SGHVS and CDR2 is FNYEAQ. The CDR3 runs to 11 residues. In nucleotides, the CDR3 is TGTGCCAGCAGGACAGGGCCTGAAGCTTTCTTT. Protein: CASRTGPEAFF.

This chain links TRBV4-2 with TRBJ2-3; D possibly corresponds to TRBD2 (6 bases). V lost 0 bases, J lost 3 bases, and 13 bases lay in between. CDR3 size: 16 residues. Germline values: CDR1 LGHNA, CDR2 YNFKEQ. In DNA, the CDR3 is TGTGCCAGCAGCCAAGACCTTACCCGGGGGACAGATACGCAGTATTTT. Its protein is CASSQDLTRGTDTQYF.

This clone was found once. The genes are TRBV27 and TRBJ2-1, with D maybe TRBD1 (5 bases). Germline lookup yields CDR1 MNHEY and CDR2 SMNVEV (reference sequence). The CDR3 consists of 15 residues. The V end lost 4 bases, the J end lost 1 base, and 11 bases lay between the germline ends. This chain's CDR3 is CASSSLGASYNEQFF. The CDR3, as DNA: TGTGCCAGCAGTTCCCTAGGGGCGTCCTACAATGAGCAGTTCTTC.

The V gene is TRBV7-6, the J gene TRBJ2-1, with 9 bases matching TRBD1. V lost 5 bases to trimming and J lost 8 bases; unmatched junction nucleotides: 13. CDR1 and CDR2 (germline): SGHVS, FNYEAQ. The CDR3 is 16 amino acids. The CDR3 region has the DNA TGTGCCAGCAGCGCGGACAATGGACAGGGGATGGATGAGCAGTTCTTC. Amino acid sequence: CASSADNGQGMDEQFF.

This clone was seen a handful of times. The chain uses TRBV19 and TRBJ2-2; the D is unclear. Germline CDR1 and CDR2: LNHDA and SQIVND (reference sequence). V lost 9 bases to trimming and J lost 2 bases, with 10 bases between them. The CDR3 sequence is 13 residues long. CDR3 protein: CASEARNTGELFF. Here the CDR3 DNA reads TGTGCCAGCGAAGCGCGTAACACCGGGGAGCTGTTTTTT.

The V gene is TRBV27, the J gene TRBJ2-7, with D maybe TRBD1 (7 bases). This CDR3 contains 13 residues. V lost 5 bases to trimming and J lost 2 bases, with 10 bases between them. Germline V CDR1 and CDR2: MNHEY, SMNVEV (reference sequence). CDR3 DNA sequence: TGTGCCAGCAGTGCGGGACAGACCTACGAGCAGTACTTC. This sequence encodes CASSAGQTYEQYF.

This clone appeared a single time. The CDR3 loop reads CASSAVAGSGSNQPQHF. CDR3 in DNA: TGTGCCAGCAGTGCAGTAGCGGGTTCAGGTAGCAATCAGCCCCAGCATTTT. V is TRBV6-1 and J is TRBJ1-5; D call uncertain. The germline CDR1 and CDR2 sequences are MNHNS and SASEGT. V lost 4 bases, J lost 0 bases, and 16 bases lay in between. The CDR3 spans 17 residues.

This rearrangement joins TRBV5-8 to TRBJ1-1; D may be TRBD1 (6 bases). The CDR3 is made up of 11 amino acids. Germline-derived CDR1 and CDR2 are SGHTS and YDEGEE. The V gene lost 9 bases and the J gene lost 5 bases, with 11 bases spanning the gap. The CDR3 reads CATQGRTEAFF. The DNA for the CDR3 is TGTGCCACCCAGGGGAGAACTGAAGCTTTCTTT.

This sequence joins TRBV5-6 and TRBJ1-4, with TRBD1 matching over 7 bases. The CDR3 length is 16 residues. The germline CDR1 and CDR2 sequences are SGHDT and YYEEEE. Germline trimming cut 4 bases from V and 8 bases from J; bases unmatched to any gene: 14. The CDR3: CASSTQPGQRGEKLFF. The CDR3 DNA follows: TGTGCCAGCAGCACCCAACCGGGACAGAGGGGGGAAAAACTGTTTTTT.

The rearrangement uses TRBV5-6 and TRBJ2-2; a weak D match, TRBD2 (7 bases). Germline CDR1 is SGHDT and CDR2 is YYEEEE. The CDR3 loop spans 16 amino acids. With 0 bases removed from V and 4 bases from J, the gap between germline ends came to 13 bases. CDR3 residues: CASSLVVRGLTGELFF. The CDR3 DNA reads TGTGCCAGCAGCTTGGTAGTGCGGGGGCTCACCGGGGAGCTGTTTTTT. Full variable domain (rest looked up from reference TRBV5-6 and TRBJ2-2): DAGVTQSPTHLIKTRGQQVTLRCSPKSGHDTVSWYQQALGQGPQFIFQYYEEEERQRGNFPDRFSGHQFPNYSSELNVNALLLGDSALYLCASSLVVRGLTGELFFGEGSRLTVL.

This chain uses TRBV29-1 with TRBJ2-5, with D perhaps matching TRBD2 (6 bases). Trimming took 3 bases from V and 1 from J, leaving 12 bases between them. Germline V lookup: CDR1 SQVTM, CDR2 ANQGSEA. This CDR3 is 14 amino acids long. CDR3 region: CSVEGGVIQETQYF. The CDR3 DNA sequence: TGCAGCGTTGAGGGCGGGGTCATCCAAGAGACCCAGTACTTC.

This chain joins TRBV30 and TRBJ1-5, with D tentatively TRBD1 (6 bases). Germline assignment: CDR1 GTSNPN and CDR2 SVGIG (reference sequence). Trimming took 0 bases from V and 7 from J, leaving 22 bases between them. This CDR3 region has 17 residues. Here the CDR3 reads CAWSVEWPGDSGQPQHF. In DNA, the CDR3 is TGTGCCTGGAGTGTAGAATGGCCAGGGGATTCGGGGCAGCCCCAGCATTTT.

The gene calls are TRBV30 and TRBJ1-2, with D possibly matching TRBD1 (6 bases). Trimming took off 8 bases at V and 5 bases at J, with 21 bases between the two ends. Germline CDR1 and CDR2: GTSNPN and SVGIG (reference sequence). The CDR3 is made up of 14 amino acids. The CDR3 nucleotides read TGTGCCGCGGAAACAGGGAATGTTCGGTATGGCTACACCTTC. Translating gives CAAETGNVRYGYTF.

As DNA, the CDR3 is TGTGCCAGCAGCTTGGTTCCGGTGAGGGCCGGGGAGCTGTTTTTT. This encodes CASSLVPVRAGELFF. The chain couples TRBV5-4 to TRBJ2-2; maybe TRBD2 (5 bases). The CDR3 sequence is 15 residues long. Trimming removed 0 bases from V and 6 bases from J, with 12 bases in between. Per the germline V gene, CDR1 is SGHNT and CDR2 is YYREEE (reference sequence).

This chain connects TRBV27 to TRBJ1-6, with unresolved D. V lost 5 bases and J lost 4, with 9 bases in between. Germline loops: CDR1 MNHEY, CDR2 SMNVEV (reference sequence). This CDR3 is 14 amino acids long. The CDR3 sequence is CASSETEYNSPLHF. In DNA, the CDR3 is TGTGCCAGCAGTGAAACAGAATATAATTCACCCCTCCACTTT.

CDR3 sequence: CASSLVVGELDEQFF. CDR3 coding DNA: TGTGCCAGCAGCTTGGTGGTAGGAGAGTTGGATGAGCAGTTCTTC. The chain combines TRBV5-4 with TRBJ2-1; D unresolved. The germline CDR1 and CDR2 sequences are SGHNT and YYREEE (reference sequence). The CDR3 totals 15 residues. The V end was cut by 0 bases, the J end by 8 bases, with 15 bases between.

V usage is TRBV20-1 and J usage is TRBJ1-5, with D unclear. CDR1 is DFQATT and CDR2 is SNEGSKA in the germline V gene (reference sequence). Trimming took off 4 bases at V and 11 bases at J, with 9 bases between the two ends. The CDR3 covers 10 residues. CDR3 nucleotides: TGCAGTGCTAAGGGAGAGACCCAGCATTTT. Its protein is CSAKGETQHF.

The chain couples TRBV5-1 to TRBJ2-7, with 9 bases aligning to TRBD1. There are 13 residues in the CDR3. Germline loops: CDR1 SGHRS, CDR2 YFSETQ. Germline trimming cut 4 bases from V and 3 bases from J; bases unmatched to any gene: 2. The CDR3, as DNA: TGCGCCAGCAGCGGGGGACAGGGCTACGAGCAGTACTTC. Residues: CASSGGQGYEQYF. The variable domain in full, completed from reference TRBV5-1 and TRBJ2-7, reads KAGVTQTPRYLIKTRGQQVTLSCSPISGHRSVSWYQQTPGQGLQFLFEYFSETQRNKGNFPGRFSGRQFSNSRSEMNVSTLELGDSALYLCASSGGQGYEQYFGPGTRLTVT.

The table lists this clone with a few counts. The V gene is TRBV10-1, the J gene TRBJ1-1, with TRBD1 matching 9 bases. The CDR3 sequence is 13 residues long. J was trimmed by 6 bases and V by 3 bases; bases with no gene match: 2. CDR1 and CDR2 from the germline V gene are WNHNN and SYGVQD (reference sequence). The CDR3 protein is CASSDWTGAEAFF. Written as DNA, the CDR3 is TGCGCCAGCAGTGACTGGACAGGGGCTGAAGCTTTCTTT.

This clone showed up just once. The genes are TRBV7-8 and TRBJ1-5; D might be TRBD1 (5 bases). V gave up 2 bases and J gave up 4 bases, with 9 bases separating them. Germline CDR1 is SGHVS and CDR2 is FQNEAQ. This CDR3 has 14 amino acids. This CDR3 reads CASSLQGANQPQHF. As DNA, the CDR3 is TGTGCCAGCAGCTTACAGGGTGCGAATCAGCCCCAGCATTTT.

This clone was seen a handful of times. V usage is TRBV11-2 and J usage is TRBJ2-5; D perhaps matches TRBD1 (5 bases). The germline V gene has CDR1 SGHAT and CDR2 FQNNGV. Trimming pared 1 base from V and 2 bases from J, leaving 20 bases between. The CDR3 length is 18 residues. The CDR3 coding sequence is TGTGCCAGCAGCTTAGTTGGGGCCAGGTCAATATCGCAAGAGACCCAGTACTTC. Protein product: CASSLVGARSISQETQYF. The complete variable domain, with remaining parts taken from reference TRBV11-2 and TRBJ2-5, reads EAGVAQSPRYKIIEKRQSVAFWCNPISGHATLYWYQQILGQGPKLLIQFQNNGVVDDSQLPKDRFSAERLKGVDSTLKIQPAKLEDSAVYLCASSLVGARSISQETQYFGPGTRLLVL.

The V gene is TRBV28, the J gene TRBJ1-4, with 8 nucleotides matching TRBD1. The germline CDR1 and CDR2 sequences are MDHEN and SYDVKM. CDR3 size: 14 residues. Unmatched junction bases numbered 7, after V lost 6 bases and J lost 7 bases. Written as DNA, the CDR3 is TGTGCCAGCAGCATAGACAGGGGAGGTGAAAAACTGTTTTTT. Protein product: CASSIDRGGEKLFF.

CDR3: CSVVRGNEQYF. CDR3 DNA: TGCAGCGTTGTAAGGGGCAACGAGCAGTACTTC. The genes are TRBV29-1 and TRBJ2-5; perhaps TRBD1 as D (5 bases). The tail of the sequence fits TRBJ2-7 better, so the J call may be wrong. The CDR3 contains 11 residues. Germline V gene data show CDR1 as SQVTM and CDR2 as ANQGSEA.

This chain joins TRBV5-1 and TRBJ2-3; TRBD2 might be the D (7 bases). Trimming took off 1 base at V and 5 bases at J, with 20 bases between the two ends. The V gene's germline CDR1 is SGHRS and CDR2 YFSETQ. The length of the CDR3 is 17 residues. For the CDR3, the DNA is TGCGCCAGCAGCTTGATGCCAGGGGACTACCGCGTAGATACGCAGTATTTT. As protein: CASSLMPGDYRVDTQYF.

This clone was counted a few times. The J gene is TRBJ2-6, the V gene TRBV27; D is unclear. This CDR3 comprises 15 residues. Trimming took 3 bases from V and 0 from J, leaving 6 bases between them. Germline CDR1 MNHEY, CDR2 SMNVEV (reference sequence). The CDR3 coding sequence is TGTGCCAGCAGTTTTTACAGCTCTGGGGCCAACGTCCTGACTTTC. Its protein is CASSFYSSGANVLTF.

The CDR3 spells CASSFSLTLAGETGELFF. The DNA for the CDR3 is TGTGCCAGCAGTTTCTCCCTCACCCTAGCGGGAGAAACCGGGGAGCTGTTTTTT. The V call is TRBV28, the J call TRBJ2-2, with 10 bases fitting TRBD2. Germline loops: CDR1 MDHEN, CDR2 SYDVKM. The CDR3 covers 18 residues. V lost 3 bases and J lost 5; bases outside the gene matches: 12. Full variable domain (rest looked up from reference TRBV28 and TRBJ2-2): DVKVTQSSRYLVKRTGEKVFLECVQDMDHENMFWYRQDPGLGLRLIYFSYDVKMKEKGDIPEGYSVSREKKERFSLILESASTNQTSMYLCASSFSLTLAGETGELFFGEGSRLTVL.

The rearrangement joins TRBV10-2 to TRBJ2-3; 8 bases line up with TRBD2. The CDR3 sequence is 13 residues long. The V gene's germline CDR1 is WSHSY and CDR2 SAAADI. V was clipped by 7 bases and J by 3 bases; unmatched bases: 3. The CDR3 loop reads CASTPGGTDTQYF. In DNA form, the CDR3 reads TGCGCCAGCACGCCGGGAGGGACAGATACGCAGTATTTT.

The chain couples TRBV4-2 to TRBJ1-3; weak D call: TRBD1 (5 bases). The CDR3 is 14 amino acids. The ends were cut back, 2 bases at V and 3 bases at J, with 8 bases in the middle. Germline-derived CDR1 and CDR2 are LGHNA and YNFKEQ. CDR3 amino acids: CASSQLGGGNTIYF. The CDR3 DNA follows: TGTGCCAGCAGCCAACTGGGGGGTGGAAACACCATATATTTT.

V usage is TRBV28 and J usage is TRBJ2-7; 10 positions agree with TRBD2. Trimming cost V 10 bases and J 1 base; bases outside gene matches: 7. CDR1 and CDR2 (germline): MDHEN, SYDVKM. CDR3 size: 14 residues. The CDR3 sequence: CATHPTSGSYEQYF. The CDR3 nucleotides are TGTGCCACCCACCCGACTAGCGGGTCCTACGAGCAGTACTTC.

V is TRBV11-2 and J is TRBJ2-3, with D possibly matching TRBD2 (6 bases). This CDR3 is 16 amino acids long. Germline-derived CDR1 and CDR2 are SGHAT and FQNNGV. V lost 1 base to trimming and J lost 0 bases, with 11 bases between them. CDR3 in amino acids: CASSLVGGTSTDTQYF. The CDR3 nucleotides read TGTGCCAGCAGCTTAGTAGGCGGGACGAGCACAGATACGCAGTATTTT.

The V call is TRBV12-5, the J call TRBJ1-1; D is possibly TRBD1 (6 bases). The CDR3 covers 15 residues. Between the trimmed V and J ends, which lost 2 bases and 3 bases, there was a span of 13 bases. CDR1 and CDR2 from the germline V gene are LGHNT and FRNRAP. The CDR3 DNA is TGTGCTAGTGGTTTGTCACAGGGTTTGTACACTGAAGCTTTCTTT. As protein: CASGLSQGLYTEAFF.